A single TCR beta chain is shown here with its context. There are 13 residues in the CDR3. The germline V and J ends were trimmed by 5 bases and 6 bases, with 10 bases remaining between them. Germline loops: CDR1 SEHNR, CDR2 FQNEAQ (reference sequence). The authors' processing: Amplification from reference gene primers served as the basis for estimated nucleated cell counts. Assay: immunoSEQ multiplex PCR; the TCRdb copy retains only in-frame clones and omits some. D and trimming come from the DNA, and the V and J calls and clone size come from that table. This sample yields under 150,000 clones, of which about 87% are seen a single time; 3.5% to 5% belongs to the top ten. The sample comes from a study of blood T cell repertoires in COVID-19. As for the study in general: Symptom resolution, clearance, or two negative PCRs marked the recovered donors of Cohort 3. Sources were T cells, B-cell-depleted T cells, or PBMCs; the material itself was cDNA or gDNA.

Living in about two dozen US areas, the participants were between roughly 18 and 95 years of age. Sequencing was carried out using PBMCs or T cells enriched from blood (not recorded which). The clonotype originates from a man between 50 and 59 years old in a cohort exposed to, infected with or recovered from COVID-19 (not recorded which). The chain links TRBV7-9 to TRBJ1-4; D may be TRBD1 (5 bases). The CDR3 DNA reads TGTGCCAGCAGCGGGGCGCGCGATGAAAAACTGTTTTTT. As protein: CASSGARDEKLFF.